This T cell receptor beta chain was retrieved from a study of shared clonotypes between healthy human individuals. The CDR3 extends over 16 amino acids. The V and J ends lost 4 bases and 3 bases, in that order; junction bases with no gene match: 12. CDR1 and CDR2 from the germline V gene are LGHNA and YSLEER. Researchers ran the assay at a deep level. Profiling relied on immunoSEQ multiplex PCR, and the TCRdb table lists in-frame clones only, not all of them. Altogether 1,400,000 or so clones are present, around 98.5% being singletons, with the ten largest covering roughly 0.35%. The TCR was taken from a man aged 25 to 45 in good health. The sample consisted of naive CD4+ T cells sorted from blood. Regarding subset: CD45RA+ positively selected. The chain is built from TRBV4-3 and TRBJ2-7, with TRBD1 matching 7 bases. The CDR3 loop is CASSPGKQGQLYEQYF. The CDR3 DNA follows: TGCGCCAGCAGCCCTGGGAAACAGGGGCAACTCTACGAGCAGTACTTC.